This T cell receptor (beta chain) came from a study of T cell repertoires in cytomegalovirus infection. From the reads, TCRdb called clonotypes with MiXCR, one entry per CDR3 protein. The table has 310,000 or so distinct CDR3 sequences, just under 25% seen once. With respect to this clonotype: What it binds is not known.

The input for sequencing was cultured PBMCs, taken from culture after CMV antigen stimulation. The sequence derives from a human donor in good health (CMV status not recorded). Some clones in this sample may be carry-over from other donors' samples.

The CDR3: CASSFHTGSVLNTEAFF. CDR3 coding DNA: TGTGCCAGCAGCTTTCATACAGGTTCCGTCCTTAACACTGAAGCTTTCTTT. The chain couples TRBV5-4 to TRBJ1-1, with D perhaps matching TRBD1 (5 bases). The CDR3 is made up of 17 amino acids. V dropped 2 bases and J dropped 2 bases, with 19 bases sitting between them. CDR1 and CDR2 (germline): SGHNT, YYREEE (reference sequence).